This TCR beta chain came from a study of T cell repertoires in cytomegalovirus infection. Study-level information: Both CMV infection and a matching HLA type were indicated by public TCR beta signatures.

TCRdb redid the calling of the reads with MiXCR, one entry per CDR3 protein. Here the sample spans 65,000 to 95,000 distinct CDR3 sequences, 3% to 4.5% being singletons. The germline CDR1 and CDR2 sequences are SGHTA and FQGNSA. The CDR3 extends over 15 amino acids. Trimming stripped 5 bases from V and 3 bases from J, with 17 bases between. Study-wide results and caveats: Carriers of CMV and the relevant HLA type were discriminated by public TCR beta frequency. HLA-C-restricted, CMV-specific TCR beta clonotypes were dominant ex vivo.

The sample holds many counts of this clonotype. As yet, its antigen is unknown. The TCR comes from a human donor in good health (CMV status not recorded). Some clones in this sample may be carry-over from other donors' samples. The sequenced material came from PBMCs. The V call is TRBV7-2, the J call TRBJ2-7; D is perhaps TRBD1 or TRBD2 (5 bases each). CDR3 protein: CASSTMGVSNYEQYF. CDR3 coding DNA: TGTGCCAGCAGCACTATGGGGGTCAGCAACTACGAGCAGTACTTC.